The entry that follows covers one T cell receptor beta chain sequence. The data derive from a study of blood T cell repertoires in COVID-19. Study as a whole: The United States, Italy and Spain were the sources of the acute and convalescent COVID-19 samples. PBMCs, B-cell-depleted T cells, or T cells were the source of the cDNA or gDNA that made up the material.

Under the authors' procedure: Amplification from reference gene primers served as the basis for estimated nucleated cell counts. Assay used: immunoSEQ multiplex PCR; TCRdb lists only in-frame clones, some missing. The D gene and trimming were derived from the DNA, and the V and J assignments and clone size from that table. Of over 85,000 clones detected, roughly 82% appear once; the ten largest clones hold around 4.5%. Germline V lookup: CDR1 SGHDN, CDR2 FVKESK. This CDR3 contains 13 residues. V lost 3 bases and J lost 1, with 6 bases in between. The TCR originated in a human donor in a cohort sampled during active COVID-19. The chain uses TRBV14 and TRBJ1-1; no definite D call. The sample comprised peripheral blood. CDR3 loop: CASSQGRNTEAFF. The CDR3, as DNA: TGTGCCAGCAGCCAGGGGAGGAACACTGAAGCTTTCTTT.